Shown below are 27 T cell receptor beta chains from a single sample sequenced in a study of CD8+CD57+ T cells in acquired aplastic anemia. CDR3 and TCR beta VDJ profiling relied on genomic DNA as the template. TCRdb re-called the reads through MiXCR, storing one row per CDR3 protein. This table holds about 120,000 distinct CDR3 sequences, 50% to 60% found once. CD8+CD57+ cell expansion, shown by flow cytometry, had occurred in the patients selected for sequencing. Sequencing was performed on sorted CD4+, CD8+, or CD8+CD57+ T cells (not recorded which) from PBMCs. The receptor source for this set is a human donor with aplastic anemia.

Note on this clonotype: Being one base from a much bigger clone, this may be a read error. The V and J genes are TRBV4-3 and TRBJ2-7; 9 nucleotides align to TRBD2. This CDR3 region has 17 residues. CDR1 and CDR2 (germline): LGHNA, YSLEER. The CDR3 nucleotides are TGCGCCAGCAGCCAAGACCGGGGCAGCGGGGGGTCCTACGTGCAGTACTTC. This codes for CASSQDRGSGGSYVQYF.

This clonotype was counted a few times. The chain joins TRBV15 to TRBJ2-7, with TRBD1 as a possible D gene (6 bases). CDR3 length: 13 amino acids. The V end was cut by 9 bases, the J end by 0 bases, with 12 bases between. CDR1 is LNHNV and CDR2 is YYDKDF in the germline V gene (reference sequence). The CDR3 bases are TGTGCCACGGCGAGACAGGACTCCTACGAGCAGTACTTC. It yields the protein CATARQDSYEQYF.

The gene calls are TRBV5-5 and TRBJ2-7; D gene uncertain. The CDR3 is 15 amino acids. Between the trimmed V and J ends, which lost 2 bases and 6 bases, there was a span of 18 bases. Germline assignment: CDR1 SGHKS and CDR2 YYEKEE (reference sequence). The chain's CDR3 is CASSFQRTGAPEQYF. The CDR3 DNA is TGTGCCAGCAGCTTCCAGAGGACGGGTGCTCCCGAGCAGTACTTC. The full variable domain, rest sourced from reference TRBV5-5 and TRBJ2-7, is DAGVTQSPTHLIKTRGQQVTLRCSPISGHKSVSWYQQVLGQGPQFIFQYYEKEERGRGNFPDRFSARQFPNYSSELNVNALLLGDSALYLCASSFQRTGAPEQYFGPGTRLTVT.

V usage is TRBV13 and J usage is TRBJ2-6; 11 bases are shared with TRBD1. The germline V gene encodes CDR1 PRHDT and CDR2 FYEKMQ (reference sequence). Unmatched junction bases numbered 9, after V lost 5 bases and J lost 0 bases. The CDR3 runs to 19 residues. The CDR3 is CASSAAGTGGSSGANVLTF. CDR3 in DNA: TGTGCCAGCAGCGCCGCCGGGACAGGGGGTAGCTCTGGGGCCAACGTCCTGACTTTC. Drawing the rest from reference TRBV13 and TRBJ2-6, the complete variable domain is AAGVIQSPRHLIKEKRETATLKCYPIPRHDTVYWYQQGPGQDPQFLISFYEKMQSDKGSIPDRFSAQQFSDYHSELNMSSLELGDSALYFCASSAAGTGGSSGANVLTFGAGSRLTVL.

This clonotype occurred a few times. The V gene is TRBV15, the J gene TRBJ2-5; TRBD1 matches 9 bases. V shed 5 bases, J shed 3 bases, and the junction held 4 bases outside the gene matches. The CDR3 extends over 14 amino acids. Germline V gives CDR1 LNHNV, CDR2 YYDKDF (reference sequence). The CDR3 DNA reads TGTGCCACCAGCTTGGGACAGGGAGAAGAGACCCAGTACTTC. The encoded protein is CATSLGQGEETQYF.

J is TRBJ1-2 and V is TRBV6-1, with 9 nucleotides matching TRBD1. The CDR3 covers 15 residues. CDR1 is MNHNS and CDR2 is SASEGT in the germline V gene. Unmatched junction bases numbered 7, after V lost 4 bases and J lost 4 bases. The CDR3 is CASSAGTGNFYGYTF. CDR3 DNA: TGTGCCAGCAGTGCCGGGACAGGGAACTTCTATGGCTACACCTTC.

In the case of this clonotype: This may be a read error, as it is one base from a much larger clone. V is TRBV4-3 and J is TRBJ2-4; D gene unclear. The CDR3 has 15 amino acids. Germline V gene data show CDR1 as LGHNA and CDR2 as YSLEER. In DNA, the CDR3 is TGCGCCAGCAGCCAAGCCCACAGAGCCAAAACCATTCAGTACTTC. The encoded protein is CASSQAHRAKTIQYF.

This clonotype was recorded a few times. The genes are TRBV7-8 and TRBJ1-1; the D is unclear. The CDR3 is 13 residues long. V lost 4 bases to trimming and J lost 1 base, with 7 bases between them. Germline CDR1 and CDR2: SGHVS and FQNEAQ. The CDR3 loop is CASSYDRNTEAFF. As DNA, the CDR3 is TGTGCCAGCAGCTACGACCGGAACACTGAAGCTTTCTTT.

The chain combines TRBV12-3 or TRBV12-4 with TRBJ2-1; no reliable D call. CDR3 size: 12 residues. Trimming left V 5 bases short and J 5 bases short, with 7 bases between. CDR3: CASSLKHNEQFF. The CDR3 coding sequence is TGTGCCAGCAGTCTCAAGCACAATGAGCAGTTCTTC.

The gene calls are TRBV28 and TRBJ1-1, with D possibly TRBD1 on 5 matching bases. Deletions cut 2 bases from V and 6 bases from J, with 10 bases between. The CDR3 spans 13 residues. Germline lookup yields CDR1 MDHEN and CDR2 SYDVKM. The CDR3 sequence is CASSLEGVPEAFF. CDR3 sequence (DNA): TGTGCCAGCAGTTTAGAAGGGGTTCCTGAAGCTTTCTTT. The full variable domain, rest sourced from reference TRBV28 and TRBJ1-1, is DVKVTQSSRYLVKRTGEKVFLECVQDMDHENMFWYRQDPGLGLRLIYFSYDVKMKEKGDIPEGYSVSREKKERFSLILESASTNQTSMYLCASSLEGVPEAFFGQGTRLTVV.

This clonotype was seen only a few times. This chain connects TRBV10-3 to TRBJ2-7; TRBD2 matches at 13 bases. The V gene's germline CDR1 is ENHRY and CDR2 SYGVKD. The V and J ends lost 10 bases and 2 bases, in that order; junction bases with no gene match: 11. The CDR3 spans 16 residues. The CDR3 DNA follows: TGTGCCACTCATGGGACTAGCGGGGATAAAACCTACGAGCAGTACTTC. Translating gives CATHGTSGDKTYEQYF.

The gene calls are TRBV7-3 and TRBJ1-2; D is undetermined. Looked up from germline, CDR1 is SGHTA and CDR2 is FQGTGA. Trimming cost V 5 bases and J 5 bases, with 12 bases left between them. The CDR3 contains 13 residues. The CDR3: CASSVVETYGYTF. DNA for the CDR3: TGTGCCAGCAGCGTTGTCGAAACTTATGGCTACACCTTC.

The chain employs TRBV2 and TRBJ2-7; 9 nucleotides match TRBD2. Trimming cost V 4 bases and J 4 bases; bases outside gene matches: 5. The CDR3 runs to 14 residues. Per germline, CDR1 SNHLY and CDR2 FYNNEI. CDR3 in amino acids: CASSARLAEYEQYF. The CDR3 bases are TGTGCCAGCAGTGCGCGACTAGCGGAGTACGAGCAGTACTTC.

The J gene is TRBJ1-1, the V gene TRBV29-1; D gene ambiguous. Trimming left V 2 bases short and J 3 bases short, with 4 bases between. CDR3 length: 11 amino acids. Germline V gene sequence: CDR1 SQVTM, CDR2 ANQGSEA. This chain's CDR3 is CSVETDTEAFF. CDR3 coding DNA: TGCAGCGTTGAAACAGACACTGAAGCTTTCTTT. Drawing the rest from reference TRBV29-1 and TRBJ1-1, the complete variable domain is SAVISQKPSRDICQRGTSLTIQCQVDSQVTMMFWYRQQPGQSLTLIATANQGSEATYESGFVIDKFPISRPNLTFSTLTVSNMSPEDSSIYLCSVETDTEAFFGQGTRLTVV.

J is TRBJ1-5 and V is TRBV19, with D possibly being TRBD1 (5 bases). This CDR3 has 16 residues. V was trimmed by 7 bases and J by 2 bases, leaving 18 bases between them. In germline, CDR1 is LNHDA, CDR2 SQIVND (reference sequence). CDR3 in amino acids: CASTREGHAGNQPQHF. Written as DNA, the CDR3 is TGTGCCAGTACCCGTGAGGGGCATGCGGGCAATCAGCCCCAGCATTTT.

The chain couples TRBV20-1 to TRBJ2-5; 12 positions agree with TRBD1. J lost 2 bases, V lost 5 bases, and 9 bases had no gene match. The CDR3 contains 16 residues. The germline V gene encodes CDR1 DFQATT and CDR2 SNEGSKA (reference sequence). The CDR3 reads CSAYGGGQGAQETQYF. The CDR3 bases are TGCAGTGCTTATGGAGGGGGACAGGGGGCACAAGAGACCCAGTACTTC.

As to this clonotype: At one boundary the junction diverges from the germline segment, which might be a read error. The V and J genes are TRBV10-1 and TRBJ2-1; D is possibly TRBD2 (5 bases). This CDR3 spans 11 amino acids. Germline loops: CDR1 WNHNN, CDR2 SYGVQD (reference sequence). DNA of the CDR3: TGTGCCAGCTCACCAGAGGGTGAGCAGTTCTTC. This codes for CASSPEGEQFF.

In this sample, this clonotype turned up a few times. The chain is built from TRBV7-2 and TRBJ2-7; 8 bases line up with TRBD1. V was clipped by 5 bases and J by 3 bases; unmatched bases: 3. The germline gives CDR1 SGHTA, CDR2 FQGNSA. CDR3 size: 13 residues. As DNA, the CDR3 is TGTGCCAGCAGCCAGGACAGGGACTACGAGCAGTACTTC. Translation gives CASSQDRDYEQYF.

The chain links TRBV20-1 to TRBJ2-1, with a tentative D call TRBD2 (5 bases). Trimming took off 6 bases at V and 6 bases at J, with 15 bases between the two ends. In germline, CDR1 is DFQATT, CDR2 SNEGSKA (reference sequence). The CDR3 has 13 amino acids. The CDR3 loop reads CSAPWGERNEQFF. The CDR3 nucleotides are TGCAGTGCCCCATGGGGAGAGCGCAATGAGCAGTTCTTC.

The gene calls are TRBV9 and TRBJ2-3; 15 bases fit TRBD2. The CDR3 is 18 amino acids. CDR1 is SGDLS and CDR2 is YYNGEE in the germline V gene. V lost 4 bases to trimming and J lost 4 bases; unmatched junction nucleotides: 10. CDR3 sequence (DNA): TGTGCCAGCAGCTCAAGCCCCGGGACTAGCGGGGGGCCAGATACGCAGTATTTT. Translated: CASSSSPGTSGGPDTQYF.

This CDR3 reads CASRPPGYGYTF. Here the CDR3 DNA reads TGTGCCAGTAGACCCCCAGGCTATGGCTACACCTTC. The chain links TRBV9 to TRBJ1-2; unclear D gene. V lost 8 bases to trimming and J lost 4 bases, with 12 bases between them. Per the germline V gene, CDR1 is SGDLS and CDR2 is YYNGEE. This CDR3 is built from 12 residues.

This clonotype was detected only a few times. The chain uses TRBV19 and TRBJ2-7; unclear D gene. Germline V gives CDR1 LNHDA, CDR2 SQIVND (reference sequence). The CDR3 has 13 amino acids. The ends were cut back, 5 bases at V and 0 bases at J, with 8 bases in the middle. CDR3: CASSRRSSYEQYF. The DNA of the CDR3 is TGTGCCAGTAGTCGTCGCAGCTCCTACGAGCAGTACTTC. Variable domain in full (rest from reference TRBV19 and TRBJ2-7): DGGITQSPKYLFRKEGQNVTLSCEQNLNHDAMYWYRQDPGQGLRLIYYSQIVNDFQKGDIAEGYSVSREKKESFPLTVTSAQKNPTAFYLCASSRRSSYEQYFGPGTRLTVT.

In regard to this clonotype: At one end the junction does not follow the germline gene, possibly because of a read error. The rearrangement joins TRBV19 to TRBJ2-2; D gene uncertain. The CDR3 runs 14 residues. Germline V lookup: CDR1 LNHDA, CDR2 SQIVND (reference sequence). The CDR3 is CACSVGSRVGELFF. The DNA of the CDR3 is TGTGCCTGTAGTGTCGGATCTAGGGTCGGGGAGCTGTTTTTT.

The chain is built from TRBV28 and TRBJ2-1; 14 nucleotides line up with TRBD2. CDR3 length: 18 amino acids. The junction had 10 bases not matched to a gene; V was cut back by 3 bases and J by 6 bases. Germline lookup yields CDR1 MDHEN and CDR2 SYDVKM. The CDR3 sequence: CASSFPGPTSGRANEQFF. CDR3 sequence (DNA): TGTGCCAGCAGTTTTCCCGGGCCGACTAGCGGGAGGGCCAATGAGCAGTTCTTC.

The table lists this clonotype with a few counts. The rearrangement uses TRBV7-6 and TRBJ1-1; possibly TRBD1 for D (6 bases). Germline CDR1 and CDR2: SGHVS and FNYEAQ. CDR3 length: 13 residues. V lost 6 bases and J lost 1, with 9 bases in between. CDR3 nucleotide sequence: TGTGCCAGCAGTCGACAGGAGAACACTGAAGCTTTCTTT. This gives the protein CASSRQENTEAFF.

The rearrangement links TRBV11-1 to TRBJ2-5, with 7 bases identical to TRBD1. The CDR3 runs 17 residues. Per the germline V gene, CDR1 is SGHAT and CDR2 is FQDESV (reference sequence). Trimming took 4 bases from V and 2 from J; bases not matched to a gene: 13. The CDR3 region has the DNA TGTGCCAGCAGCTCCAGCCTATCATTCAGGGGGCAAGAGACCCAGTACTTC. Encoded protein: CASSSSLSFRGQETQYF.

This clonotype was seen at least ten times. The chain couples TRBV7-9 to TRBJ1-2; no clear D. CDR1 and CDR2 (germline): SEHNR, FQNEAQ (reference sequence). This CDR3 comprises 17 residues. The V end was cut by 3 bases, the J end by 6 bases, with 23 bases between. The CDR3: CASSFGREAAKGNGYTF. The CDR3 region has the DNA TGTGCCAGCAGCTTCGGCCGGGAGGCGGCCAAAGGGAATGGCTACACCTTC.